What follows describes a single TCR beta chain. No antigen is known for it. V lost 0 bases and J 0 bases, leaving 10 bases between the germline ends. Germline CDR1 reads SGHRS; CDR2 reads YFSETQ. This CDR3 contains 15 residues. This specimen belongs to a study of regulatory T cells in long-lasting Graves disease. Study-level results: Accuracy could have been hurt by small sample size.

iRepertoire HTBI primers and Arm-PCR of CDR3 regions built TCR beta libraries. TCRdb re-derived calls from the multiplex PCR reads in MiXCR, one entry per CDR3 protein. The sample contains 420,000 or so distinct CDR3 sequences, roughly a quarter of which appear only once. As for time point: persistent/refractory GD, antithyroid drugs over 5 years with positive TRAb. From PBMCs, RNA was extracted and then used to make the TCR library. Patients were from an endocrinology department in Xi'an, China. V is TRBV5-1 and J is TRBJ2-7; unclear D gene. This sequence was found in a female donor with Graves disease. This material consisted of peripheral blood mononuclear cells (PBMCs), taken when the disease was refractory, from a patient treated with antithyroid drugs. DNA for the CDR3: TGCGCCAGCAGCTTGGGCGCGATGAGCTCCTACGAGCAGTACTTC. Translated, it gives CASSLGAMSSYEQYF.